The 11 T cell receptor beta chains reported below all come from one sample, sequenced in a study of blood T cell repertoires in COVID-19 (dated by TCRdb to 2019 to 2021). Receptor amplification or capture employed the immunoSEQ multiplex PCR assay. TCRdb carries this immuneACCESS record with in-frame sequences only. Its versions omit some clonotypes, under half of them owing to an unresolved V gene in the studies checked, with the rest unexplained. Within this sample are around 200,000 clones, with around 84% of them counted one time only. The ten largest clones take up 3% to 3.5% of the sample. Sample: PBMCs or T cells enriched from blood (not recorded which). The source of these receptors is a woman aged 25 to 39 who had recovered from COVID-19.

The chain employs TRBV5-1 and TRBJ1-2, with D uncertain. CDR3 size: 14 residues. Germline assignment: CDR1 SGHRS and CDR2 YFSETQ. Trimming shortened V by 5 bases and J by 3 bases, and 14 bases separated the two germline ends. CDR3 region: CASRTGNWDYGYTF. Here the CDR3 DNA reads TGCGCCAGCAGGACGGGAAACTGGGACTATGGCTACACCTTC.

The chain couples TRBV5-1 to TRBJ1-5; TRBD1 is a possible D gene (6 bases). V was trimmed by 4 bases and J by 6 bases, leaving 14 bases between them. CDR1 SGHRS and CDR2 YFSETQ come from the germline V gene. The CDR3 sequence is 14 residues long. CDR3 nucleotide sequence: TGCGCCAGCAGCCCAACAGGGCTCGGTCAGCCCCAGCATTTT. Translation: CASSPTGLGQPQHF.

This sequence joins TRBV2 and TRBJ2-1; 10 bases agree with TRBD2. The CDR3 runs to 14 residues. Germline CDR1 and CDR2: SNHLY and FYNNEI. The junction had 8 bases not matched to a gene; V was cut back by 7 bases and J by 8 bases. This CDR3 is CASIAAGGPYEQFF. The DNA of the CDR3 is TGTGCCAGCATCGCAGCGGGGGGGCCATATGAGCAGTTCTTC.

The rearrangement joins TRBV19 to TRBJ2-7; TRBD1 matches 9 bases. Trimming removed 1 base from V and 4 bases from J; junction bases left unmatched: 5. Germline lookup yields CDR1 LNHDA and CDR2 SQIVND (reference sequence). The CDR3 is 15 amino acids. The DNA for the CDR3 is TGTGCCAGTAGTATAGGACAGGGGGAAATTTACGAGCAGTACTTC. Its translation is CASSIGQGEIYEQYF.

V usage is TRBV28 and J usage is TRBJ1-6; weak D call: TRBD1 (6 bases). Germline lookup yields CDR1 MDHEN and CDR2 SYDVKM. This CDR3 spans 23 amino acids. Deletions cut 3 bases from V and 6 bases from J, with 36 bases between. CDR3 coding DNA: TGTGCCAGCAGTTTTCCCTATGCCGCGTCTGACCCTTACCCAGGACAGACTAATTCACCCCTCCACTTT. This codes for CASSFPYAASDPYPGQTNSPLHF.

CDR3 sequence reads: CASSIAQRGVQETQYF. CDR3 bases: TGTGCCAGTAGTATAGCCCAGCGGGGGGTCCAAGAGACCCAGTACTTC. This rearrangement joins TRBV19 to TRBJ2-5; TRBD2 matches at 9 bases. V gave up 1 base and J gave up 1 base; unmatched junction bases: 4. The germline CDR1 and CDR2 sequences are LNHDA and SQIVND (reference sequence). This CDR3 has 16 residues.

There are a few counts of this clone. V and J are TRBV3-1 (or the pseudogene TRBV3-2) and TRBJ1-5, with 9 bases aligning to TRBD1. The CDR3 extends over 13 amino acids. Germline V gives CDR1 LGHDT, CDR2 YNNKEL (reference sequence). After removal of 5 bases from V and 5 bases from J, the junction contained 1 base not matched to a gene. In DNA, the CDR3 is TGTGCCAGCAGCACAGGGGGCGATCAGCCCCAGCATTTT. The encoded protein is CASSTGGDQPQHF.

There are many counts of this clone. The chain links TRBV7-2 to TRBJ1-1; no firm D call. Trimming removed 2 bases from V and 1 base from J, with 5 bases in between. Per the germline V gene, CDR1 is SGHTA and CDR2 is FQGNSA. This CDR3 contains 13 residues. CDR3 region: CASSLYTNTEAFF. CDR3 DNA: TGTGCCAGCAGCTTATACACGAACACTGAAGCTTTCTTT. The full variable domain, in which reference TRBV7-2 and TRBJ1-1 provide the parts outside the CDR3, is GAGVSQSPSNKVTEKGKDVELRCDPISGHTALYWYRQSLGQGLEFLIYFQGNSAPDKSGLPSDRFSAERTGGSVSTLTIQRTQQEDSAVYLCASSLYTNTEAFFGQGTRLTVV.

This chain joins TRBV5-1 and TRBJ1-2; 11 bases match TRBD1. The V and J ends lost 4 bases and 5 bases, in that order; junction bases with no gene match: 4. The CDR3 totals 14 residues. The germline V gene encodes CDR1 SGHRS and CDR2 YFSETQ. The CDR3 region is CASSPGQGVYGYTF. The CDR3 nucleotides read TGCGCCAGCAGCCCGGGACAGGGGGTTTATGGCTACACCTTC.

The gene calls are TRBV7-9 and TRBJ2-1, with TRBD2 as a possible D gene (6 bases). Germline V gives CDR1 SEHNR, CDR2 FQNEAQ (reference sequence). The CDR3 extends over 16 amino acids. Deletions cut 0 bases from V and 0 bases from J, with 9 bases between. CDR3 in DNA: TGTGCCAGCAGCTTAGCGATTAGCGGCTCCTACAATGAGCAGTTCTTC. Amino acids: CASSLAISGSYNEQFF.

CDR3 amino acids: CASSLQPASYGYTF. The CDR3 nucleotides are TGTGCCAGCAGCCTGCAGCCAGCGAGCTATGGCTACACCTTC. The genes are TRBV7-9 and TRBJ1-2; D is unclear. V lost 5 bases, J lost 4 bases, and 14 bases lay in between. The germline V gene has CDR1 SEHNR and CDR2 FQNEAQ (reference sequence). The CDR3 is 14 residues long.